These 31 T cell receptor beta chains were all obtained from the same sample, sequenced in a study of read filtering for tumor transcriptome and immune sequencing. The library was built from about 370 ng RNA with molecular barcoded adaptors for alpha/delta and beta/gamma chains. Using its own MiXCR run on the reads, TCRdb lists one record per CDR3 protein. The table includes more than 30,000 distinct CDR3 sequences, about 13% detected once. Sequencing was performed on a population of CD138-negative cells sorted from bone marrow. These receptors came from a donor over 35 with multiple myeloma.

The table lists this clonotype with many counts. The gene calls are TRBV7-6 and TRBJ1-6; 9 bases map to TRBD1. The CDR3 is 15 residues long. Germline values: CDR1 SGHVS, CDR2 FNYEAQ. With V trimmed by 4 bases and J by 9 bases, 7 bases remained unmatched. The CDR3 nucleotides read TGTGCCAGCAGCTCCGGGACAGGGATTAGTTCACCCCTCCACTTT. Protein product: CASSSGTGISSPLHF.

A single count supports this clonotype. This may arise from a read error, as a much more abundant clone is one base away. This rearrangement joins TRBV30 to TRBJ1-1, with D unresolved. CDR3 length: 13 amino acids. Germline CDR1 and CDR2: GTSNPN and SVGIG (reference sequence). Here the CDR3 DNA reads TGTCCCTGGAGCGGAGGTCGGGGCACTGAAGCTTTCTTT. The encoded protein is CPWSGGRGTEAFF.

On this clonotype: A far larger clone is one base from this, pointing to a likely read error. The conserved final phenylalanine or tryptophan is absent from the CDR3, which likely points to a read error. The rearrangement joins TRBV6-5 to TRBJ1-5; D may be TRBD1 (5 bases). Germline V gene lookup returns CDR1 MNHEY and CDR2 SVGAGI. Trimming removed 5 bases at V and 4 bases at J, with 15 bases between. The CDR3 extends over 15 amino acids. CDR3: CASSERWAGNQPQHL. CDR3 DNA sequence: TGTGCCAGCAGTGAAAGGTGGGCAGGGAATCAGCCCCAGCATCTT.

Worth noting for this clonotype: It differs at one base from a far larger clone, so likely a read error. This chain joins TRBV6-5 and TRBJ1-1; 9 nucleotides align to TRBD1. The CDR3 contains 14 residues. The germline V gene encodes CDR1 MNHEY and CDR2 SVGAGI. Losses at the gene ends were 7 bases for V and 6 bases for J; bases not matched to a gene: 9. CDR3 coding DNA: TGTGCCAGCAATAACAGGGGGCGTTACGCTGAAGCTTTCTTT. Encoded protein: CASNNRGRYAEAFF.

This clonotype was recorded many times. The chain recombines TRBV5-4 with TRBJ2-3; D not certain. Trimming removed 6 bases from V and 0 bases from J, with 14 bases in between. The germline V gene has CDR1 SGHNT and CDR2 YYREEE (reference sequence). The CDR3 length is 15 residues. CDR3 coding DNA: TGTGCCAGCAACCTCGATGGCGGAAGCACAGATACGCAGTATTTT. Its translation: CASNLDGGSTDTQYF.

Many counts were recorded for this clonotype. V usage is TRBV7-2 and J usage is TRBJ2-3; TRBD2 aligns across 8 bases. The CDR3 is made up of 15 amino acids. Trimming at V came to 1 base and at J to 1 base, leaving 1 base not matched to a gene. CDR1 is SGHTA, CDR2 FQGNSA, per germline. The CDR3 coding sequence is TGTGCCAGCAGCTTAGTACTAGCGGGCACAGATACGCAGTATTTT. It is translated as CASSLVLAGTDTQYF.

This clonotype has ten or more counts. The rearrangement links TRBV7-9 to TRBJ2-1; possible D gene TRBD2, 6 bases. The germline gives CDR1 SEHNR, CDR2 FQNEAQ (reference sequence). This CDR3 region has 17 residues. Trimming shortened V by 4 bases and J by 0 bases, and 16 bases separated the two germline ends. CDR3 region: CASSSEREASSYNEQFF. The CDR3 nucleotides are TGTGCCAGCAGCTCCGAAAGGGAGGCCAGCTCCTACAATGAGCAGTTCTTC.

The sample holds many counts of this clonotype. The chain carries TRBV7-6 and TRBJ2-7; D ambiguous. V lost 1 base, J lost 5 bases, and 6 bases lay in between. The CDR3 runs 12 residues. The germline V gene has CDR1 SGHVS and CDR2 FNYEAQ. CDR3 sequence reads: CASSLVADEQYF. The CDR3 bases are TGTGCCAGCAGCTTAGTAGCCGACGAGCAGTACTTC.

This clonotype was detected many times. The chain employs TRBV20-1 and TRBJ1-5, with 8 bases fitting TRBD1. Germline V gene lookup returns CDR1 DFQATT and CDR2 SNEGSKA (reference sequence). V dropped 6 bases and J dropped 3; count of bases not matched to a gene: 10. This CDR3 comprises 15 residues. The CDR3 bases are TGCAGTGCCCTAGACAGGGGATCCCTCAATCAGCCCCAGCATTTT. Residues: CSALDRGSLNQPQHF.

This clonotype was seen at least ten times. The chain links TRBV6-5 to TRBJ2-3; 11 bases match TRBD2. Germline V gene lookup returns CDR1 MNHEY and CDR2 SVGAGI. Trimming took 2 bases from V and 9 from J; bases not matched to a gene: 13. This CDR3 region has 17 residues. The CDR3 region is CASSYPLTSGSPSTQYF. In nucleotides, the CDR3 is TGTGCCAGCAGTTACCCCCTTACTAGCGGGAGCCCATCCACGCAGTATTTT.

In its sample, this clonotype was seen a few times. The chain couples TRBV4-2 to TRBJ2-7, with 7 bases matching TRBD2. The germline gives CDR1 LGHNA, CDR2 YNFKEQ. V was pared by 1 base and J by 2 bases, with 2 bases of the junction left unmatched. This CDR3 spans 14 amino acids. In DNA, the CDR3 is TGTGCCAGCAGCCAAGCGGGAGGAGCCTACGAGCAGTACTTC. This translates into CASSQAGGAYEQYF.

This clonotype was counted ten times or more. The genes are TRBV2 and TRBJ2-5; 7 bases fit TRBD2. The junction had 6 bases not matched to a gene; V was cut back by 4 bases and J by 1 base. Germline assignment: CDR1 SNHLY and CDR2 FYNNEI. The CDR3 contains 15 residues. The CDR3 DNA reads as TGTGCCAGCAGTGCCGGGACTATGGTCCAAGAGACCCAGTACTTC. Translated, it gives CASSAGTMVQETQYF.

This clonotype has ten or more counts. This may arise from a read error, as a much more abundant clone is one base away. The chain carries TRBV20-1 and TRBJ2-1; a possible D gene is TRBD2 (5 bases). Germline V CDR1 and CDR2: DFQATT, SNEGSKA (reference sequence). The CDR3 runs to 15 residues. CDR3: CSARDGLAHHNGQFF. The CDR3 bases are TGCAGTGCTAGAGATGGGCTAGCCCACCACAATGGGCAGTTCTTC.

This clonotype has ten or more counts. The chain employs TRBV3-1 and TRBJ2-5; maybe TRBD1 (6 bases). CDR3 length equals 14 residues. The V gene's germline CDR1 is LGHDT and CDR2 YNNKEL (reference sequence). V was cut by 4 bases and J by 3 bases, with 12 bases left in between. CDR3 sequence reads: CASSPPTGEETQYF. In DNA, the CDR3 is TGTGCCAGCAGCCCCCCGACAGGAGAAGAGACCCAGTACTTC.

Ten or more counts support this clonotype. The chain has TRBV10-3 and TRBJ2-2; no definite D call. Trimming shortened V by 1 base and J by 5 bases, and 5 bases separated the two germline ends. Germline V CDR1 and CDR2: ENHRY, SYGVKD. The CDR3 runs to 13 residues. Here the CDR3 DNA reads TGTGCCATCAGTGAGTTGGATACCGGGGAGCTGTTTTTT. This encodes CAISELDTGELFF.

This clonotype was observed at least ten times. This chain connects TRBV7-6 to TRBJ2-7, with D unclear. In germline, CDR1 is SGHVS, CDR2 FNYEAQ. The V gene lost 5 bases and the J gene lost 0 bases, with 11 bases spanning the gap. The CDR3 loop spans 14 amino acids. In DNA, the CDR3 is TGTGCCAGCAGCCTAGACATCAGCTCCTACGAGCAGTACTTC. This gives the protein CASSLDISSYEQYF.

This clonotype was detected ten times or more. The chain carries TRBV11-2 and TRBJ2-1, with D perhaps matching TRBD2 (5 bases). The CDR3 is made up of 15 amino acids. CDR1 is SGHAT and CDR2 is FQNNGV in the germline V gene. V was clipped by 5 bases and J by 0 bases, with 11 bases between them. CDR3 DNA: TGTGCCAGCAGCAATACTAGAAGCTCCTACAATGAGCAGTTCTTC. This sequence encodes CASSNTRSSYNEQFF.

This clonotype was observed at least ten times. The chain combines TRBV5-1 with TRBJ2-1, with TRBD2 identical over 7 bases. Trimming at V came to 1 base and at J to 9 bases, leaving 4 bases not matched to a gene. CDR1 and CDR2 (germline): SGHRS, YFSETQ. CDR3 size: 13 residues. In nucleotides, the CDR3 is TGCGCCAGCAGCTTGACTAGCGACGCTGAGCAGTTCTTC. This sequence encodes CASSLTSDAEQFF.

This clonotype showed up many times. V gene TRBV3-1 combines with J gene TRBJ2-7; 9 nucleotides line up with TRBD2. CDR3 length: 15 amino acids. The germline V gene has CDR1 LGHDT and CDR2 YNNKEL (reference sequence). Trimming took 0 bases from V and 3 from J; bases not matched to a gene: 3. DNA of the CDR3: TGTGCCAGCAGCCAAGAAGGGACTAGCTTCTACGAGCAGTACTTC. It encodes CASSQEGTSFYEQYF.

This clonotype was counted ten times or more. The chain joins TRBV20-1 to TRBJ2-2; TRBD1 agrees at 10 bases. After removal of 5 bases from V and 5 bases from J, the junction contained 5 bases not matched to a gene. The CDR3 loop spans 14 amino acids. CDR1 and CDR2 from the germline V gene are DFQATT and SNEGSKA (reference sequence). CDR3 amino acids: CSAGDRGRTGELFF. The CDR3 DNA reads TGCAGTGCTGGGGACAGGGGAAGAACCGGGGAGCTGTTTTTT.

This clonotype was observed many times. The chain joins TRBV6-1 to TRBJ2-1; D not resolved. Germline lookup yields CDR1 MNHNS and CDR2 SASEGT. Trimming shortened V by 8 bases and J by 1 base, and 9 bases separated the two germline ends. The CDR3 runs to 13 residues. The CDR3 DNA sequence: TGTGCCAGCCGACCGGATTCCTACAATGAGCAGTTCTTC. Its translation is CASRPDSYNEQFF.

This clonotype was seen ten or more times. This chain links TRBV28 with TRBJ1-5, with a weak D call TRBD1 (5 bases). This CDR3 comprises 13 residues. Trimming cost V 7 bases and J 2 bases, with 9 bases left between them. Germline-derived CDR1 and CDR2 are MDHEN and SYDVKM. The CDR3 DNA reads TGTGCCAGCAAAGAAGGGGGCAATCAGCCCCAGCATTTT. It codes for CASKEGGNQPQHF.

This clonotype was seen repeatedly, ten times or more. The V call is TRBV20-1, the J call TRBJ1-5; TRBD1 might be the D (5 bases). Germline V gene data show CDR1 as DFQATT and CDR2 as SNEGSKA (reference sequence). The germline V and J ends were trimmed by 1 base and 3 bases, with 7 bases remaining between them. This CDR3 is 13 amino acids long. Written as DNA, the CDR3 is TGCAGTGCTAGAGTAGGGGACAATCAGCCCCAGCATTTT. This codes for CSARVGDNQPQHF.

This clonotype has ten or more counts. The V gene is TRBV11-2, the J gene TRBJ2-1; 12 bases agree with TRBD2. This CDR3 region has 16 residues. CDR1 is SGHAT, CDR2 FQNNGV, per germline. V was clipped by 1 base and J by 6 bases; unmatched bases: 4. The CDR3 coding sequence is TGTGCCAGCAGCTTAGGGCTAGCGGGAGGGACCAATGAGCAGTTCTTC. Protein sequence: CASSLGLAGGTNEQFF. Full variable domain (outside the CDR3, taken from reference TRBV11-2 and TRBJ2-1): EAGVAQSPRYKIIEKRQSVAFWCNPISGHATLYWYQQILGQGPKLLIQFQNNGVVDDSQLPKDRFSAERLKGVDSTLKIQPAKLEDSAVYLCASSLGLAGGTNEQFFGPGTRLTVL.

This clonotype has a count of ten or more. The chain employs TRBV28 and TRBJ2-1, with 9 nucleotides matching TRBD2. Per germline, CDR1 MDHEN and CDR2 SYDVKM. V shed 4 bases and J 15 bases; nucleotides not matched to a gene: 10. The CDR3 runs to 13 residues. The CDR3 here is CASSSTVLAGWFF. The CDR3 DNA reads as TGTGCCAGCAGTTCAACCGTCCTAGCGGGATGGTTCTTC.

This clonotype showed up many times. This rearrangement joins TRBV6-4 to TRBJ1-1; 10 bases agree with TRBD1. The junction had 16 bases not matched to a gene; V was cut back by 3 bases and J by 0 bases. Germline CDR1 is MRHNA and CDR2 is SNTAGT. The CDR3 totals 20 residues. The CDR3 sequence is CASSEPGQGSLRRMNTEAFF. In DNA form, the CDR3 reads TGTGCCAGCAGTGAACCGGGACAGGGGAGTCTCCGGCGAATGAACACTGAAGCTTTCTTT.

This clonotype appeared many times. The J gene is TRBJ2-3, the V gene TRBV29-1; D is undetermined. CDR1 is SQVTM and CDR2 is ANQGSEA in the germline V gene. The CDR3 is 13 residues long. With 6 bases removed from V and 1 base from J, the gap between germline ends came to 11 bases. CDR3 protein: CSVTSGGTDTQYF. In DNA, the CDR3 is TGCAGCGTGACCTCAGGAGGCACAGATACGCAGTATTTT.

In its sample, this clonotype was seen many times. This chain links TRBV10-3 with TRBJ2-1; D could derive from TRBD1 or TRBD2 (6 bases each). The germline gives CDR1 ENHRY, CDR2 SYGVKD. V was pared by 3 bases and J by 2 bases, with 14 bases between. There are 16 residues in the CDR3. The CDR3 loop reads CAISEGGILTYNEQFF. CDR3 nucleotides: TGTGCCATCAGTGAAGGGGGGATCCTCACCTACAATGAGCAGTTCTTC.

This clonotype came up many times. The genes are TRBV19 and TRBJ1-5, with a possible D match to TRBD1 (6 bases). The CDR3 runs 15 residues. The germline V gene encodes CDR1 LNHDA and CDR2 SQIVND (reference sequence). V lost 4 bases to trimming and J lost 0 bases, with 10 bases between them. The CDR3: CASSKYRDSNQPQHF. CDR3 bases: TGTGCCAGTAGTAAATACAGGGATAGCAATCAGCCCCAGCATTTT.

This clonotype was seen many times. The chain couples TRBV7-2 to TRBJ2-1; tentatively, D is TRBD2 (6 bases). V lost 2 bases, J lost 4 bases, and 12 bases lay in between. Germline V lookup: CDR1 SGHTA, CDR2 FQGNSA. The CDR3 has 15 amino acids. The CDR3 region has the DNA TGTGCCAGCAGCTTACAAACTAGCTTTTACAATGAGCAGTTCTTC. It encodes CASSLQTSFYNEQFF.

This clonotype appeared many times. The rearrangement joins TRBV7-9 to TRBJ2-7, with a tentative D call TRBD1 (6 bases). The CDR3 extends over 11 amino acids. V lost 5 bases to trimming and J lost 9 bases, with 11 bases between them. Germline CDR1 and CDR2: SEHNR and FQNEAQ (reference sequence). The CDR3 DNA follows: TGTGCCAGCAGCCGCCAGGGGCCGCAGTACTTC. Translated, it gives CASSRQGPQYF.